This entry lists 5 T cell receptor beta chains sequenced from one sample in a study of cytomegalovirus exposure and HLA in healthy donors. The PCR ran on 60 Vbeta and 13 Jbeta primers. The repertoire was sequenced with immunoSEQ multiplex PCR; TCRdb's copy has only in-frame clones and lacks some. The sample has about 210,000 clones; more than 65% are singletons. Sequenced material: PBMCs. The receptor set was obtained from a man aged 35 to 55 in good health and CMV-seropositive.

The chain links TRBV11-2 to TRBJ2-5; TRBD2 is a possible D gene (5 bases). Per the germline V gene, CDR1 is SGHAT and CDR2 is FQNNGV. Trimming took off 5 bases at V and 2 bases at J, with 9 bases between the two ends. This CDR3 region has 13 residues. The CDR3 spells CASSASGQETQYF. CDR3 sequence (DNA): TGTGCCAGCAGCGCCTCGGGGCAAGAGACCCAGTACTTC.

This clone came up once. The rearrangement links TRBV7-9 to TRBJ1-5; no firm D call. V lost 1 base and J 4 bases, leaving 5 bases between the germline ends. Germline V CDR1 and CDR2: SEHNR, FQNEAQ (reference sequence). This CDR3 has 13 residues. This CDR3 reads CASSLETNQPQHF. The CDR3 coding sequence is TGTGCCAGCAGCTTAGAGACTAATCAGCCCCAGCATTTT.

The J gene is TRBJ1-5, the V gene TRBV7-9; D is ambiguous. Germline-derived CDR1 and CDR2 are SEHNR and FQNEAQ (reference sequence). This CDR3 spans 13 amino acids. V lost 4 bases to trimming and J lost 0 bases, with 4 bases between them. The CDR3 loop is CASSSNSNQPQHF. The CDR3 DNA is TGTGCCAGCAGCTCTAATAGCAATCAGCCCCAGCATTTT.

This sequence joins TRBV4-1 and TRBJ2-5; 9 bases match TRBD2. CDR1 is MGHRA, CDR2 YSYEKL, per germline. V lost 3 bases to trimming and J lost 1 base; unmatched junction nucleotides: 15. The CDR3 runs to 19 residues. CDR3 loop: CASSQAPAGSGGIQETQYF. CDR3 in DNA: TGCGCCAGCAGCCAGGCCCCGGCCGGCAGCGGGGGGATCCAAGAGACCCAGTACTTC.

J is TRBJ2-7 and V is TRBV4-1; D perhaps matches TRBD2 (6 bases). Trimming cost V 0 bases and J 2 bases, with 8 bases left between them. The CDR3 covers 14 residues. CDR1 is MGHRA, CDR2 YSYEKL, per germline. CDR3 DNA: TGCGCCAGCAGCCAAGAGGGGGGTACCTACGAGCAGTACTTC. Encoded protein: CASSQEGGTYEQYF.